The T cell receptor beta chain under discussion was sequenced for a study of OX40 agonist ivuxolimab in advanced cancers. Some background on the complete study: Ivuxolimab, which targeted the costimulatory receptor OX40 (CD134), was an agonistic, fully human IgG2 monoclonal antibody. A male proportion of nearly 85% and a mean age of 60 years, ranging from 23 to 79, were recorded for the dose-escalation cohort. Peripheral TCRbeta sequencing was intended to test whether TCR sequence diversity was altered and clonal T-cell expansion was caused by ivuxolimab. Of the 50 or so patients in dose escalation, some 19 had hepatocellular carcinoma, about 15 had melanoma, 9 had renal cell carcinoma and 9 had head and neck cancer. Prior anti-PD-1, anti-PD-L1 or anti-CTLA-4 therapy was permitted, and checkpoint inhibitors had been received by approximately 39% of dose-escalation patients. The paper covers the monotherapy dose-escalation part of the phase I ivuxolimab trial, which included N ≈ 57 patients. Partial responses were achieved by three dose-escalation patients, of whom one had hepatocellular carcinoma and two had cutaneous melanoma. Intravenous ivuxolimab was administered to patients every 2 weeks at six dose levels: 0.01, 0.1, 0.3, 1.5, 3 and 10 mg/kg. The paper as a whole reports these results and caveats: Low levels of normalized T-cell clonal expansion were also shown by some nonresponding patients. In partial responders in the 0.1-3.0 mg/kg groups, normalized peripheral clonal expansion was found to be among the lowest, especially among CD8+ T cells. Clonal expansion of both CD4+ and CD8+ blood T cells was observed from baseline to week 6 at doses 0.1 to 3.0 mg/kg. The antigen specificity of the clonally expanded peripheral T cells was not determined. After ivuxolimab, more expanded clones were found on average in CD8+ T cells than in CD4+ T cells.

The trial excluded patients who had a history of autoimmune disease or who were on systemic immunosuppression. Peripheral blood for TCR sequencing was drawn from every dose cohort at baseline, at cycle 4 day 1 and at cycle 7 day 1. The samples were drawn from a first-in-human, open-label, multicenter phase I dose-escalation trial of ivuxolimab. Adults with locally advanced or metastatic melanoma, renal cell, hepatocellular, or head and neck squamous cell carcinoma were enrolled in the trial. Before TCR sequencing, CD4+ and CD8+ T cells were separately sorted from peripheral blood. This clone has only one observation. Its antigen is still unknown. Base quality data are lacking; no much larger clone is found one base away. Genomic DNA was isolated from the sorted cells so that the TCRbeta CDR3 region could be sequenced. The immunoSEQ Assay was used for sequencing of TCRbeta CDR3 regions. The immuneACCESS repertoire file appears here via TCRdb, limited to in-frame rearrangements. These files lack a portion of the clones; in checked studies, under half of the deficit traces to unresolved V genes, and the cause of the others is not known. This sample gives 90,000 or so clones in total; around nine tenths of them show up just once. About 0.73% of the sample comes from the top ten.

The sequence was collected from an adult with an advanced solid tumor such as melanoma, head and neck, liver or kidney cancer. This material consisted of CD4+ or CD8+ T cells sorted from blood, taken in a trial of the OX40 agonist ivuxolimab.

The nucleotide sequence is TGTGCCAGCAGCTTAAATTCGGACAGGGGGTTCGAGCAGTACTTC. It codes for CASSLNSDRGFEQYF. Here the chain combines TRBV7-3 and TRBJ2-7, and 10 bases in between align with TRBD1. The CDR3 runs 15 amino acids, cysteine and phenylalanine included. The kept DNA is CDR3 alone, 45 bases in frame from the first base. Trimming takes 1 base off V and 6 bases off J; junction bases not matched to a gene: 6. Per the germline V gene, SGHTA is the CDR1 and FQGTGA is the CDR2.